Presented here are 6 T cell receptor beta chains from one specimen sequenced in a study of T cells in Graves' hyperthyroidism and ophthalmopathy. TCR beta CDR3 regions were amplified from RNA. HTBI primers were used for first-round RT-PCR of the TCR CDR3. MiXCR, applied by TCRdb to the multiplex PCR reads, yields one record per CDR3 protein. The top ten clones hold around 21% of a sample with about 380,000 distinct CDR3 sequences, about 13% of them seen once. Sequencing was carried out using blood. These receptors came from a man aged 25 to 40 with Graves' hyperthyroidism that later progressed to Graves' ophthalmopathy.

This clonotype was seen ten or more times. The genes are TRBV6-5 and TRBJ1-2; TRBD1 matches 9 bases. Trimming cost V 2 bases and J 6 bases; bases outside gene matches: 10. This CDR3 comprises 16 residues. Per germline, CDR1 MNHEY and CDR2 SVGAGI. The CDR3 sequence: CASSYQTGGTRDGYTF. The CDR3 DNA is TGTGCCAGCAGTTACCAGACAGGGGGGACAAGGGATGGCTACACCTTC.

This clonotype was picked up many times. The chain employs TRBV5-4 and TRBJ1-1, with D unresolved. Looked up from germline, CDR1 is SGHNT and CDR2 is YYREEE (reference sequence). The V and J ends lost 4 bases and 0 bases respectively, with 10 bases between them. The CDR3 contains 14 residues. The CDR3 is CASSQTLMNTEAFF. The DNA of the CDR3 is TGTGCCAGCAGCCAGACACTCATGAACACTGAAGCTTTCTTT.

Many counts were recorded for this clonotype. The gene calls are TRBV20-1 and TRBJ1-2; D not certain. CDR3 length: 13 amino acids. Germline-derived CDR1 and CDR2 are DFQATT and SNEGSKA (reference sequence). Trimming removed 0 bases at V and 1 base at J, with 6 bases between. The CDR3 bases are TGCAGTGCTAGAGATGCACTTAACTATGGCTACACCTTC. This codes for CSARDALNYGYTF.

This clonotype was seen many times. The gene calls are TRBV18 and TRBJ1-4; TRBD1 is a possible D gene (5 bases). This CDR3 contains 13 residues. V lost 2 bases and J 8 bases, leaving 9 bases between the germline ends. CDR1 and CDR2 from the germline V gene are KGHSH and LQKENI. Written as DNA, the CDR3 is TGTGCCAGCTCACCAGGGGCAGGGGAAAAACTGTTTTTT. Amino acids: CASSPGAGEKLFF.

This clonotype was counted many times. This sequence joins TRBV11-2 and TRBJ1-1; 7 bases align to TRBD1. The junction had 7 bases not matched to a gene; V was cut back by 6 bases and J by 0 bases. The CDR3 has 15 residues. Germline V gives CDR1 SGHAT, CDR2 FQNNGV. CDR3 in amino acids: CASRSGGGMNTEAFF. The DNA for the CDR3 is TGTGCCAGCAGGTCAGGGGGTGGGATGAACACTGAAGCTTTCTTT.

In its sample, this clonotype was seen many times. The chain employs TRBV18 and TRBJ2-3; D not certain. The germline V and J ends were trimmed by 6 bases and 0 bases, with 10 bases remaining between them. The CDR3 loop spans 14 amino acids. CDR1 is KGHSH, CDR2 LQKENI, per germline. The DNA for the CDR3 is TGTGCCAGCTCCAACAGAACCAGCACAGATACGCAGTATTTT. It is translated as CASSNRTSTDTQYF.